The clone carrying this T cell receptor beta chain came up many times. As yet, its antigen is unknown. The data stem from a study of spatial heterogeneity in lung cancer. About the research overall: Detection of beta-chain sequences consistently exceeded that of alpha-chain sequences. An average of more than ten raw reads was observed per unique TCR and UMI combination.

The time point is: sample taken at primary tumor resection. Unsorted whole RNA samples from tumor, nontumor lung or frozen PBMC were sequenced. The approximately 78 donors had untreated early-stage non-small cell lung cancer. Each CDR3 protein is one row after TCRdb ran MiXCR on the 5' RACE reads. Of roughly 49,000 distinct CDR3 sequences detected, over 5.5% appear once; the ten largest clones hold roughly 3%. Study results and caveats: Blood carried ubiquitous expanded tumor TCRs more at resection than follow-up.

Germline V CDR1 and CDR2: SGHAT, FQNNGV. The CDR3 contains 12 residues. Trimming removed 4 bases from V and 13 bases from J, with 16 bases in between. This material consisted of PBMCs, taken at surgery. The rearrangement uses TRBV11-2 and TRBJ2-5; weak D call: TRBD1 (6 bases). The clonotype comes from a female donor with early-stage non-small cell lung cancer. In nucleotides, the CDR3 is TGTGCCAGCAGCTCCCAACGACAGGTTTTGTACTTC. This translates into CASSSQRQVLYF.